This T cell receptor (beta chain) was recovered during a study of immune evolution from preneoplasia to lung adenocarcinoma (dated by TCRdb to 2020 to 2022). Regarding the complete study: HLA loss of heterozygosity was found in over 6% of AIS, under 16% of MIA and roughly 33% of ADC lesions, and in no AAH lesions. Immune contexture across lung adenocarcinoma precursors and invasive adenocarcinoma was profiled using immune gene expression, TCR sequencing and multiplex immunofluorescence. Resected precursor lesions (AAH, AIS, MIA) and invasive adenocarcinomas were compared against paired morphologically normal lung tissue. Sample size was determined by specimen availability and not by a prior power calculation. The immune data were integrated with whole exome sequencing and methylation data obtained from the same cohort of nodules. The overall cohort was made up of around 50 patients with pulmonary nodules who had surgical resection. TCR sequencing data were obtained from under 60 patients. According to the study, 100 to 120 samples went through TCR sequencing. Class I HLA alleles were inferred from exome data with POLYSOLVER, and allele-specific HLA loss was detected with LOHHLA. Overall study outcomes, separate from this receptor: The findings reflected association rather than direct causation, and larger cohorts with long-term follow-up and longitudinal biopsies were considered necessary. The highest top T cell clone frequencies were observed in normal lung, and a progressive decrease in top T cell clone frequencies appeared to occur from AAH through AIS, MIA and invasive adenocarcinoma. Because every patient came from Japan and China, how well the results apply to Western populations was uncertain. Normal lung showed the highest clonality, whereas later-stage lesions appeared to have higher T cell density and diversity but lower clonality. KRAS-mutant nodules showed the highest T cell clonality compared with EGFR-mutant or double wild-type lesions.

On this clone itself: No cognate antigen has been identified for it. There are no base qualities to consult, and no much larger clone falls within one base.

Between 2014 and 2017, the patients underwent resection in either Japan or China. Two lung cancer pathologists independently confirmed the histologic diagnosis of each case on H&E slides. To enrich premalignant or tumor cells for nucleic acid extraction, macro-dissection was performed after pathologic assessment. FFPE tissue was used for DNA isolation with the AllPrep DNA/RNA FFPE Kit. TCR beta CDR3 regions were sequenced from DNA using the immunoSEQ hsTCRbeta Kit. Per the source publication's procedure: The ImmunoSEQ Analyzer was used to analyse the TCR sequencing data. T cell clonality was defined as 1 minus Pielou's evenness computed on productive rearrangements. To measure T cell diversity, the inverse Simpson index was applied to productive templates. T cell density was TCR beta template counts normalized to usable DNA, estimated by amplifying and sequencing housekeeping genes. TCR metrics were compared across histologic stages using two-sided Kruskal-Wallis tests. Imported from immuneACCESS, the table was reduced by TCRdb to in-frame sequences with V and J called. These copies leave out some clones; in studies compared against another copy, an unresolved V gene accounts for under half, and the cause of the remainder is not known. V, J and clone size derive from that table, while D and trimming were established from the DNA sequence. The sample table records 8,000 or so clones; around 80% of these occur just once. The top ten clones comprise around 8.7% of the sample.

The germline V gene sets CDR1 to MDHEN and CDR2 to SYDVKM. Measured from the cysteine to the phenylalanine, the CDR3 is 14 residues long. Solely the CDR3 DNA is kept, with 42 bases framed from the first base. V and J lose 6 bases and 0 bases, and a span of 9 bases separates them. Material for sequencing was FFPE minimally invasive lung adenocarcinoma tissue. The cell subset or site label on this specimen signifies: micro-invasive lung adenocarcinoma (MIA). The sequence was collected from a donor aged 70 or older with lung adenocarcinoma. Recombination linked TRBV28 to TRBJ1-3, with no confidently assigned D gene. The CDR3 corresponds to CASSPGFSGNTIYF. Read as DNA, the sequence is TGTGCCAGCAGCCCCGGGTTCTCTGGAAACACCATATATTTT.